This entry describes one T cell receptor (beta chain). The target antigen is unknown. The data were obtained in a study of blood T cells in healthy people across ages. It was with a sample-barcoded 5' primer and a J-beta primer mix that a second PCR of roughly 7 to 12 cycles was run. Sequencing of every sample gave 3 million or more CDR3-containing paired-end reads. MiXCR, applied by TCRdb to the 5' RACE reads, yields one record per CDR3 protein. This sample has about 670,000 distinct CDR3 sequences, with 52% found just once. Deletions cut 1 base from V and 4 bases from J, with 11 bases between. Germline V gene sequence: CDR1 SGHTA, CDR2 FQGTGA. The CDR3 contains 15 residues. General study findings and limits: Roughly linearly, TCR beta diversity per million T cells fell as age increased.

The genes are TRBV7-3 and TRBJ1-3, with D possibly matching TRBD1 (5 bases). Sequenced material: blood. The TCR sequence derives from a woman older than 75 in good health. This chain's CDR3 is CASSLSPGQGNTIYF. CDR3 nucleotides: TGTGCCAGCAGCTTAAGTCCGGGGCAAGGAAACACCATATATTTT. Drawing the rest from reference TRBV7-3 and TRBJ1-3, the complete variable domain is GAGVSQTPSNKVTEKGKYVELRCDPISGHTALYWYRQSLGQGPEFLIYFQGTGAADDSGLPNDRFFAVRPEGSVSTLKIQRTERGDSAVYLCASSLSPGQGNTIYFGEGSWLTVV.